A selection of T cell receptor beta chains follows, all from one sample in a study of T-cell reconstitution after alpha-beta-depleted transplantation in children. In TCRdb, the PCR reads were re-called with MiXCR into one record per CDR3 protein. The sample records 250,000 to 400,000 distinct CDR3 sequences, about a quarter being singletons. This specimen was PBMCs, mostly from graft donor cells, taken 180 days after TCRalphabeta/CD19-depleted stem cell transplant. Receptors originate from a male patient between 10 and 17 years old who had a stem cell transplant for acute lymphoblastic leukemia, so the T cells may come from the graft donor. The CDR3 runs from the conserved cysteine through the conserved F or W. Fields, in order: CDR3 protein, J gene, clone size, V gene, CDR3 length. Clone size, where shown, is once, few, many, or a class for clones that have expanded.

CDR3aa: CASSQAGPGETQYF; j_gene: TRBJ2-5; abundance: few; v_gene: TRBV18; len: 14
CDR3aa: CASSVASWGLAGDGGEQFF; j_gene: TRBJ2-1; abundance: .; v_gene: TRBV9; len: 19
CDR3aa: CASSVGTGLGYTGELFF; j_gene: TRBJ2-2; abundance: few; v_gene: TRBV9; len: 17
CDR3aa: CASSSEGSYNEQFF; j_gene: TRBJ2-1; abundance: .; v_gene: TRBV7-8; len: 14
CDR3aa: CASSLGGSGANVLTF; j_gene: TRBJ2-6; abundance: many; v_gene: TRBV5-1; len: 15
CDR3aa: CASSPGEGYEQYF; j_gene: TRBJ2-7; abundance: .; v_gene: TRBV18; len: 13
CDR3aa: CASSLGQGALNEQFF; j_gene: TRBJ2-1; abundance: .; v_gene: TRBV9; len: 15
CDR3aa: CASSIGGRSYEQYF; j_gene: TRBJ2-7; abundance: .; v_gene: TRBV19; len: 14
CDR3aa: CASSRGQPGKEKLFF; j_gene: TRBJ1-4; abundance: few; v_gene: TRBV5-1; len: 15
CDR3aa: CASTSRLSYEQYF; j_gene: TRBJ2-7; abundance: .; v_gene: TRBV12-3/TRBV12-4; len: 13
CDR3aa: CTSCFGYGYTF; j_gene: TRBJ1-2; abundance: .; v_gene: TRBV3-1; len: 11
CDR3aa: CSVEGLQSSYEQYF; j_gene: TRBJ2-7; abundance: few; v_gene: TRBV29-1; len: 14
CDR3aa: CASSLALDRASGDEQYF; j_gene: TRBJ2-7; abundance: few; v_gene: TRBV7-6; len: 17
CDR3aa: CSASRGLAGGLNTGELFF; j_gene: TRBJ2-2; abundance: .; v_gene: TRBV20-1; len: 18
CDR3aa: CSVRRYNEQFF; j_gene: TRBJ2-1; abundance: few; v_gene: TRBV29-1; len: 11
CDR3aa: CASSWGTSGPDTQYF; j_gene: TRBJ2-3; abundance: few; v_gene: TRBV5-4; len: 15
CDR3aa: CASSLRGAWRNEQFF; j_gene: TRBJ2-1; abundance: .; v_gene: TRBV7-6; len: 15
CDR3aa: CSASGPWAVRNQPQHF; j_gene: TRBJ1-5; abundance: few; v_gene: TRBV20-1; len: 16
CDR3aa: CASSVWATNYGYTF; j_gene: TRBJ1-2; abundance: .; v_gene: TRBV9; len: 14
CDR3aa: CTARVGGWDTQYF; j_gene: TRBJ2-3; abundance: .; v_gene: TRBV20-1; len: 13
CDR3aa: CASSPLGQVMNTEAFF; j_gene: TRBJ1-1; abundance: .; v_gene: TRBV18; len: 16
CDR3aa: CASSLSMVRDGNEQFF; j_gene: TRBJ2-1; abundance: few; v_gene: TRBV7-8; len: 16
CDR3aa: CASSPRTLRVETQYF; j_gene: TRBJ2-5; abundance: .; v_gene: TRBV3-1; len: 15
CDR3aa: CASSPLREQTQYF; j_gene: TRBJ2-5; abundance: .; v_gene: TRBV5-1; len: 13
CDR3aa: CASSLSPSGAETQYF; j_gene: TRBJ2-5; abundance: .; v_gene: TRBV7-3; len: 15
CDR3aa: CASSQQGANTEAFF; j_gene: TRBJ1-1; abundance: .; v_gene: TRBV16; len: 14
CDR3aa: CSARPSGRETQYF; j_gene: TRBJ2-5; abundance: .; v_gene: TRBV20-1; len: 13
CDR3aa: CSVEGRGPPYEQYF; j_gene: TRBJ2-7; abundance: few; v_gene: TRBV29-1; len: 14
CDR3aa: CSLDRSGNNEQYF; j_gene: TRBJ2-7; abundance: few; v_gene: TRBV20-1; len: 13
CDR3aa: CASSHDLTYEQYF; j_gene: TRBJ2-7; abundance: few; v_gene: TRBV11-2; len: 13
CDR3aa: CASSDNRGYEQYF; j_gene: TRBJ2-7; abundance: .; v_gene: TRBV10-1; len: 13
CDR3aa: CASSKAKDRRTYEQYF; j_gene: TRBJ2-7; abundance: .; v_gene: TRBV21-1; len: 16
CDR3aa: CASSTTGTGYNEQFF; j_gene: TRBJ2-1; abundance: .; v_gene: TRBV11-2; len: 15
CDR3aa: CASSQAGQDYGYTF; j_gene: TRBJ1-2; abundance: .; v_gene: TRBV11-2; len: 14
CDR3aa: CASNGGLAGAEQYF; j_gene: TRBJ2-7; abundance: .; v_gene: TRBV9; len: 14
CDR3aa: CASSLGARGPEQYF; j_gene: TRBJ2-7; abundance: .; v_gene: TRBV5-1; len: 14
CDR3aa: CASRYRQGPPEAFF; j_gene: TRBJ1-1; abundance: few; v_gene: TRBV2; len: 14
CDR3aa: CSARAYSPSYEQYF; j_gene: TRBJ2-7; abundance: .; v_gene: TRBV20-1; len: 14
CDR3aa: CASSSSSGGRRQETQYF; j_gene: TRBJ2-5; abundance: .; v_gene: TRBV10-1; len: 17
CDR3aa: CAIRSTSGRYEQYF; j_gene: TRBJ2-7; abundance: .; v_gene: TRBV10-3; len: 14
CDR3aa: CASSIRHSPGDYTGELFF; j_gene: TRBJ2-2; abundance: .; v_gene: TRBV27; len: 18
CDR3aa: CASSRSIGFSGNTIYF; j_gene: TRBJ1-3; abundance: .; v_gene: TRBV5-1; len: 16
CDR3aa: CASSLTFGNTIYF; j_gene: TRBJ1-3; abundance: many; v_gene: TRBV2; len: 13
CDR3aa: CASSPRVSSYNEQFF; j_gene: TRBJ2-1; abundance: few; v_gene: TRBV2; len: 15
CDR3aa: CASSLAGGNTEAFF; j_gene: TRBJ1-1; abundance: many; v_gene: TRBV11-2; len: 14
CDR3aa: CASSPHRPDGTQYF; j_gene: TRBJ2-3; abundance: .; v_gene: TRBV7-3; len: 14
CDR3aa: CASSNGATEAFF; j_gene: TRBJ1-1; abundance: once; v_gene: TRBV19; len: 12
CDR3aa: CASSEFRAHEKLFF; j_gene: TRBJ1-4; abundance: .; v_gene: TRBV25-1; len: 14
CDR3aa: CSARRPRPSETQYF; j_gene: TRBJ2-5; abundance: .; v_gene: TRBV20-1; len: 14